Listed below are T cell receptor beta chains from one sample, sequenced in a study of shared clonotypes between healthy human individuals. TCRdb keeps only in-frame clones here, not all; method: immunoSEQ multiplex PCR. The sample holds some 500,000 clones, around 80% seen once. Sequences were obtained from PBMCs. The receptors were sampled from a woman aged 40-49 years in good health. Some clones in this sample may be carry-over from other donors' samples. Both conserved end residues are part of each CDR3.

V gene	J gene	CDR3 protein
TRBV27	TRBJ2-7	CASSFRLAGGSEQYF
TRBV7-2	TRBJ2-7	CASSSPYSGTYEQYF
TRBV6-1	TRBJ1-2	CASSLGGDGYTF
TRBV27	TRBJ2-7	CASSHGTGRYEQYF
TRBV2	TRBJ2-7	CASSEALAGRGGRYPYEQYF
TRBV7-9	TRBJ2-7	CASRSGTGGYEQYF
TRBV28	TRBJ1-1	CASSQQGPRTEAFF
TRBV5-1	TRBJ1-2	CASSLAEGQGGYGYTF
TRBV13	TRBJ2-5	CASSARDRGLETQYF
TRBV10-3	TRBJ2-3	CAISPSSGNTDTQYF
TRBV10-3	TRBJ2-7	CAISEGFSYEQYF
TRBV25-1	TRBJ2-5	CASSEVRMGETQYF
TRBV30	TRBJ1-5	CAWSKDRRNQPQHF
TRBV11-3	TRBJ1-1	CASSLDHDMSEAFF
TRBV27	TRBJ2-7	CASSLLAGGPYEQYF
TRBV4-3	TRBJ2-2	CASSQESRAGELFF
TRBV7-3	TRBJ2-7	CASSLSGTGVYEQYF
TRBV5-1	TRBJ2-7	CASSLEQYEQYF
TRBV10-1	TRBJ1-1	CASSERRGTGRDCTEAFF
TRBV12-2	TRBJ1-1	CARGGDRVYTEAFF
TRBV18	TRBJ2-7	CASSFRGGPYEQYF
TRBV7-9	TRBJ2-7	CASSRGTGSLYEQYF
TRBV4-2	TRBJ1-6	CASSRGQGPYNSPLHF
TRBV19	TRBJ1-4	CASSIGGGPNEKLFF
TRBV2	TRBJ2-1	CASSTNRGDEQFF
TRBV5-1	TRBJ1-3	CASSQDQFAGNTIYF
TRBV28	TRBJ1-1	CASSSHRAHTEAFF
TRBV6-4	TRBJ2-1	CASSPSSGRYNEQFF
TRBV28	TRBJ1-6	CASSLFERGQGSPLHF